Presented here are 5 T cell receptor beta chains from one specimen sequenced in a study of somatic mutations in cytotoxic T cells in rheumatoid arthritis (dated by TCRdb to the late 2010s). Library generation was performed with the immunoSEQ multiplex PCR assay. Entries here come from immuneACCESS through TCRdb and include only in-frame sequences with V and J called. Some clones fail to appear in such tables; in the studies checked, an unresolved V gene covers under half of the shortfall, and the cause of the remainder is unknown. This sample is represented by several thousand clones; roughly 74% of them were singletons. The biggest ten clones account for under 30% of the sample. Sample: CD8+ T cells sorted from blood. The receptors stem from an adult with rheumatoid arthritis.

The chain has TRBV2 and TRBJ2-7; D might be TRBD1 (6 bases). Trimming cost V 4 bases and J 3 bases, with 13 bases left between them. The CDR3 runs to 14 residues. The V gene's germline CDR1 is SNHLY and CDR2 FYNNEI. The CDR3 here is CASSGTEVLYEQYF. The CDR3 region has the DNA TGTGCCAGCAGTGGGACAGAGGTTCTCTACGAGCAGTACTTC.

The genes are TRBV11-3 and TRBJ1-1, with no clear D. Between the trimmed V and J ends, which lost 3 bases and 1 base, there was a span of 9 bases. The CDR3 extends over 14 amino acids. CDR1 SGHNT and CDR2 YENEEA come from the germline V gene. CDR3 in DNA: TGTGCCAGCAGCTTCTTTTCATCGAACACTGAAGCTTTCTTT. This sequence encodes CASSFFSSNTEAFF.

The gene calls are TRBV11-3 and TRBJ2-3; TRBD2 might be the D (5 bases). CDR1 and CDR2 (germline): SGHNT, YENEEA. Trimming removed 5 bases from V and 6 bases from J, with 18 bases in between. CDR3 size: 15 residues. CDR3 amino acids: CASSARTSFGDTQYF. The CDR3 nucleotides are TGTGCCAGCAGCGCCCGGACTTCTTTCGGTGATACGCAGTATTTT.

V gene TRBV9 combines with J gene TRBJ2-1, with D tentatively TRBD1 or TRBD2 (5 bases each). This CDR3 is built from 14 residues. CDR1 SGDLS and CDR2 YYNGEE come from the germline V gene. The V and J ends lost 0 bases and 6 bases respectively, with 10 bases between them. The CDR3 region has the DNA TGTGCCAGCAGCGTAGGGGGGAGAGGCAATGAGCAGTTCTTC. This translates into CASSVGGRGNEQFF.

The chain links TRBV4-1 to TRBJ2-5; either TRBD1 or TRBD2 may fit D (5 bases each). The germline gives CDR1 MGHRA, CDR2 YSYEKL. V was cut by 0 bases and J by 4 bases, with 15 bases left in between. The CDR3 contains 16 residues. CDR3 loop: CASSQDDVLGGETQYF. For the CDR3, the DNA is TGCGCCAGCAGCCAAGATGATGTCCTTGGGGGAGAGACCCAGTACTTC.